This T cell receptor beta chain originates from a study of CD8+CD57+ T cells in acquired aplastic anemia. Whoever was chosen for sequencing had shown CD8+CD57+ cell expansion by flow cytometry. The patients, all of them, had severe acquired aplastic anemia. Genomic DNA served as template for TCR beta VDJ and CDR3 profiling. TCRdb recomputed calls from the reads with MiXCR, one row per CDR3 protein. The table records about 160,000 distinct CDR3 sequences, 70% to 80% of them present only once. CDR3 length: 14 amino acids. Germline V CDR1 and CDR2: LNHNV, YYDKDF (reference sequence). V lost 3 bases to trimming and J lost 0 bases, with 9 bases between them.

The sample comprised sorted CD4+, CD8+, or CD8+CD57+ T cells (not recorded which) from PBMCs. This sequence originates from a human donor with aplastic anemia. V gene TRBV15 combines with J gene TRBJ2-7; D is undetermined. The CDR3 is CATSRNPSSYEQYF. Written as DNA, the CDR3 is TGTGCCACCAGCAGGAATCCGAGCTCCTACGAGCAGTACTTC.